This T cell receptor (beta chain) was retrieved from a study of T cell repertoires in cytomegalovirus infection. Study background: Public TCR beta signature analysis indicated the presence of both CMV infection and matching HLA type. Overall study findings and caveats: Predominance within the ex vivo response was attributable to HLA-C-restricted CMV-specific TCR beta clonotypes. CMV carriers having the relevant HLA were flagged by cumulative public TCR beta family frequency.

From the reads, TCRdb called clonotypes with MiXCR, one entry per CDR3 protein. The sample includes around 290,000 distinct CDR3 sequences, roughly 25% of them seen just once. The CDR3 is 16 amino acids. The trim removed 6 bases at V and 4 bases at J, leaving 12 bases unmatched. This clonotype has just a few counts. What it binds is unknown. This TCR came from a human donor in good health (CMV status not recorded). Some clones in this sample may be carry-over from other donors' samples. The chain recombines TRBV12-3 or TRBV12-4 with TRBJ1-1; 9 positions match TRBD1. The sequencing input was PBMCs. The CDR3 DNA reads TGTGCCAGCAGAGCTAACCCGGGACAGGGAGTCACTGAAGCTTTCTTT. It specifies CASRANPGQGVTEAFF.